The 26 T cell receptor beta chains in this list originate from one sample, sequenced in a study of T cell changes during pregnancy in multiple sclerosis. Sequenced by immunoSEQ multiplex PCR; TCRdb stores in-frame clones only, minus some. The sample records some 70,000 clones, just over 90% being singletons. The material was peripheral blood, obtained in the second trimester of pregnancy. The receptor source for this set is a female donor in good health, enrolled as a control in a pregnancy study.

The CDR3 loop is CASSPVGGGAYEQYF. The CDR3 nucleotides are TGTGCCAGCAGCCCCGTCGGCGGGGGGGCGTACGAGCAGTACTTC. The V gene is TRBV4-2, the J gene TRBJ2-7; 9 bases match TRBD2. The CDR3 is made up of 15 amino acids. J was trimmed by 4 bases and V by 4 bases; bases with no gene match: 8. The germline CDR1 and CDR2 sequences are LGHNA and YNFKEQ.

The chain employs TRBV25-1 and TRBJ2-7; D is perhaps TRBD2 (6 bases). Germline V CDR1 and CDR2: MGHDK, SYGVNS. V lost 5 bases to trimming and J lost 1 base, with 9 bases between them. CDR3 length: 13 residues. The CDR3 region is CASSSAGSYEQYF. As DNA, the CDR3 is TGTGCCAGCAGTTCGGCGGGATCCTACGAGCAGTACTTC.

The genes are TRBV6-5 and TRBJ2-3; TRBD2 might be the D (6 bases). This CDR3 is 14 amino acids long. From germline, CDR1 is MNHEY and CDR2 SVGAGI. V was cut by 2 bases and J by 8 bases, with 14 bases left in between. The CDR3 coding sequence is TGTGCCAGCAGTTACGGACCGGGAGTGGGTACGCAGTATTTT. It yields the protein CASSYGPGVGTQYF.

The sample holds a few counts of this clone. CDR3 coding DNA: TGCAGCGTTGAAGGTTCAATGGCGCAGGGGGATATGCCAGATACGCAGTATTTT. Amino acid sequence: CSVEGSMAQGDMPDTQYF. The chain recombines TRBV29-1 with TRBJ2-3; the match to TRBD1 covers 7 bases. This CDR3 spans 18 amino acids. The J segment lost 4 bases and the V segment lost 1 base, leaving 17 bases of the junction unmatched. CDR1 SQVTM and CDR2 ANQGSEA come from the germline V gene.

This clone came up once. This chain uses TRBV28 with TRBJ1-1, with 11 bases lining up with TRBD1. CDR1 is MDHEN and CDR2 is SYDVKM in the germline V gene. The V gene end was trimmed by 5 bases and the J gene end by 8 bases; junction bases not matched to a gene: 10. This CDR3 has 15 amino acids. This chain's CDR3 is CASSLLTGTGGEAFF. Written as DNA, the CDR3 is TGTGCCAGCAGTCTGCTAACCGGGACAGGGGGGGAAGCTTTCTTT.

The chain recombines TRBV5-8 with TRBJ2-3; a possible D gene is TRBD1 (6 bases). Germline V gene sequence: CDR1 SGHTS, CDR2 YDEGEE. The CDR3 is 16 residues long. V dropped 3 bases and J dropped 0 bases, with 14 bases sitting between them. CDR3: CASSSGDPESTDTQYF. The DNA for the CDR3 is TGTGCCAGCAGCTCAGGGGACCCGGAAAGCACAGATACGCAGTATTTT.

The chain couples TRBV27 to TRBJ2-1; the match to TRBD2 covers 8 bases. The CDR3 totals 14 residues. The germline gives CDR1 MNHEY, CDR2 SMNVEV (reference sequence). The ends lost 3 bases at V and 6 bases at J; junction bases unmatched: 4. CDR3 region: CASSFSGTSNEQFF. The CDR3, as DNA: TGTGCCAGCAGTTTTTCCGGGACTAGCAATGAGCAGTTCTTC.

This sequence joins TRBV28 and TRBJ2-7; D gene ambiguous. V dropped 2 bases and J dropped 5 bases, with 10 bases sitting between them. The CDR3 is 13 amino acids. Germline loops: CDR1 MDHEN, CDR2 SYDVKM. CDR3 nucleotides: TGTGCCAGCAGTTTAGTACAGTCCCACGAGCAGTACTTC. This gives the protein CASSLVQSHEQYF.

The V call is TRBV7-2, the J call TRBJ1-4, with 7 bases identical to TRBD1. Trimming at V came to 1 base and at J to 5 bases, leaving 10 bases not matched to a gene. The CDR3 totals 17 residues. The germline V gene encodes CDR1 SGHTA and CDR2 FQGNSA. As DNA, the CDR3 is TGTGCCAGCAGCTTAGAGGGCCGGGGGACAGAGAATGAAAAACTGTTTTTT. It translates to CASSLEGRGTENEKLFF.

The genes are TRBV2 and TRBJ2-6, with TRBD1 as a possible D gene (6 bases). The V end lost 4 bases, the J end lost 3 bases, and 7 bases lay between the germline ends. This CDR3 has 14 amino acids. CDR1 is SNHLY, CDR2 FYNNEI, per germline. CDR3 coding DNA: TGTGCCAGCAGTGGGGGGCTTGGGGCCAACGTCCTGACTTTC. Its translation is CASSGGLGANVLTF.

This chain joins TRBV5-4 and TRBJ2-1, with 11 bases identical to TRBD2. The J segment lost 10 bases and the V segment lost 4 bases, leaving 13 bases of the junction unmatched. Germline values: CDR1 SGHNT, CDR2 YYREEE (reference sequence). The CDR3 spans 16 residues. CDR3: CASSRASGGQLGEQFF. The CDR3 DNA reads TGTGCCAGCAGCAGGGCTAGCGGGGGGCAGCTCGGAGAGCAGTTCTTC.

The chain links TRBV7-6 to TRBJ2-3, with TRBD2 matching 10 bases. The germline CDR1 and CDR2 sequences are SGHVS and FNYEAQ. J gave up 2 bases and V 4 bases, and 6 bases lay outside the gene matches. This CDR3 is built from 16 residues. The CDR3 region has the DNA TGTGCCAGCAGCTCAGGACTAGCGGTGCCCACAGATACGCAGTATTTT. Its translation is CASSSGLAVPTDTQYF.

V usage is TRBV11-2 and J usage is TRBJ1-3; D unresolved. Germline V gene data show CDR1 as SGHAT and CDR2 as FQNNGV. CDR3 length: 13 amino acids. V shed 9 bases and J shed 0 bases, with 9 bases lying between them. CDR3 amino acids: CASRESSGNTIYF. The CDR3 region has the DNA TGTGCCAGTCGCGAGAGCTCTGGAAACACCATATATTTT.

The rearrangement uses TRBV6-1 and TRBJ1-2; D unresolved. This CDR3 is built from 13 residues. In germline, CDR1 is MNHNS, CDR2 SASEGT. The ends were cut back, 2 bases at V and 2 bases at J, with 6 bases in the middle. CDR3 loop: CASSEKANYGYTF. As DNA, the CDR3 is TGTGCCAGCAGTGAAAAAGCGAACTATGGCTACACCTTC.

The chain recombines TRBV13 with TRBJ1-1; weak D call: TRBD1 (6 bases). This CDR3 has 14 amino acids. Germline CDR1 PRHDT, CDR2 FYEKMQ (reference sequence). Trimming shortened V by 5 bases and J by 2 bases, and 12 bases separated the two germline ends. For the CDR3, the DNA is TGTGCCAGCAGCCCTCAACAGGGAAACACTGAAGCTTTCTTT. Translated, it gives CASSPQQGNTEAFF.

The chain employs TRBV6-4 and TRBJ2-2, with TRBD2 as a possible D gene (5 bases). Germline CDR1 and CDR2: MRHNA and SNTAGT. This CDR3 region has 14 residues. The V gene lost 2 bases and the J gene lost 1 base, with 5 bases spanning the gap. The CDR3 is CASSDRENTGELFF. The CDR3 nucleotides read TGTGCCAGCAGTGACCGGGAGAACACCGGGGAGCTGTTTTTT.

This clone was counted between two and nine times. This rearrangement joins TRBV6-1 to TRBJ1-1, with TRBD1 as a possible D gene (5 bases). The V and J ends lost 4 bases and 4 bases respectively, with 7 bases between them. The germline V gene encodes CDR1 MNHNS and CDR2 SASEGT. CDR3 length: 12 amino acids. CDR3 sequence reads: CASSVGGTEAFF. CDR3 coding DNA: TGTGCCAGCAGTGTGGGGGGCACTGAAGCTTTCTTT.

The V call is TRBV11-2, the J call TRBJ2-1; 9 bases map to TRBD2. Germline V CDR1 and CDR2: SGHAT, FQNNGV. Germline trimming cut 1 base from V and 4 bases from J; bases unmatched to any gene: 14. The CDR3 runs to 19 residues. The CDR3 is CASSLGVLAGVGPYNEQFF. CDR3 coding DNA: TGTGCCAGCAGCTTAGGTGTGTTAGCGGGGGTGGGTCCGTACAATGAGCAGTTCTTC.

The rearrangement uses TRBV18 and TRBJ2-1; 13 bases align to TRBD2. CDR1 KGHSH and CDR2 LQKENI come from the germline V gene. This CDR3 spans 15 amino acids. The ends lost 0 bases at V and 7 bases at J; junction bases unmatched: 0. The CDR3 protein is CASSPPGLAGNEQFF. CDR3 nucleotide sequence: TGTGCCAGCTCACCACCGGGACTAGCGGGAAATGAGCAGTTCTTC.

The J gene is TRBJ2-1, the V gene TRBV9; no firm D call. The CDR3 consists of 12 residues. The germline V gene has CDR1 SGDLS and CDR2 YYNGEE. The V end lost 1 base, the J end lost 7 bases, and 6 bases lay between the germline ends. CDR3 residues: CASSVNGNEQFF. The CDR3 DNA sequence: TGTGCCAGCAGCGTAAACGGGAATGAGCAGTTCTTC.

V and J are TRBV28 and TRBJ1-1, with 7 bases identical to TRBD1. Per the germline V gene, CDR1 is MDHEN and CDR2 is SYDVKM. V gave up 8 bases and J gave up 0 bases; unmatched junction bases: 12. CDR3 length equals 16 residues. DNA of the CDR3: TGTGCCAGCCCCTCCTCGGAGGGGGCGATGAACACTGAAGCTTTCTTT. Translation gives CASPSSEGAMNTEAFF.

The V call is TRBV28, the J call TRBJ2-5; 7 bases are a match to TRBD1. This CDR3 comprises 16 residues. With V trimmed by 5 bases and J by 1 base, 10 bases remained unmatched. Germline CDR1 MDHEN, CDR2 SYDVKM. CDR3 in amino acids: CASSLSVRDSQETQYF. In DNA, the CDR3 is TGTGCCAGCAGTCTAAGCGTACGGGACAGCCAAGAGACCCAGTACTTC.

The gene calls are TRBV18 and TRBJ2-7, with 7 nucleotides matching TRBD1. In germline, CDR1 is KGHSH, CDR2 LQKENI. This CDR3 region has 16 residues. V lost 5 bases, J lost 6 bases, and 16 bases stayed unmatched. CDR3 sequence reads: CASSSETGDPLAEQYF. Here the CDR3 DNA reads TGTGCCAGCTCATCGGAAACAGGGGACCCCTTGGCCGAGCAGTACTTC. Variable domain in full (rest from reference TRBV18 and TRBJ2-7): NAGVMQNPRHLVRRRGQEARLRCSPMKGHSHVYWYRQLPEEGLKFMVYLQKENIIDESGMPKERFSAEFPKEGPSILRIQQVVRGDSAAYFCASSSETGDPLAEQYFGPGTRLTVT.

This clone was picked up one time. The rearrangement links TRBV27 to TRBJ1-2; 11 bases fit TRBD1. Germline CDR1 MNHEY, CDR2 SMNVEV (reference sequence). J was trimmed by 7 bases and V by 6 bases; bases with no gene match: 7. The CDR3 runs to 14 residues. The CDR3 DNA reads TGTGCCAGCAGATCGTGGGGGACAGGGGGTGGCTACACCTTC. Residues: CASRSWGTGGGYTF.

CDR3 sequence: CASSPSTSFSYEQYF. Here the CDR3 DNA reads TGTGCCAGCAGCCCTTCGACTAGCTTTTCCTACGAGCAGTACTTC. This chain joins TRBV7-9 and TRBJ2-7; TRBD2 aligns across 7 bases. J lost 1 base, V lost 5 bases, and 8 bases had no gene match. Germline values: CDR1 SEHNR, CDR2 FQNEAQ (reference sequence). The CDR3 is 15 amino acids.

The genes are TRBV30 and TRBJ1-1; D not resolved. Trimming left V 4 bases short and J 5 bases short, with 8 bases between. The germline V gene has CDR1 GTSNPN and CDR2 SVGIG (reference sequence). The CDR3 loop spans 11 amino acids. The CDR3: CAWIRRTEAFF. In DNA form, the CDR3 reads TGTGCCTGGATCCGGCGGACTGAAGCTTTCTTT.